Here is one TCR beta chain with its context. The antigen is unknown. A clone one base away is much larger, so this may be a read error. Transcripts of RNA were the source for amplifying TCR beta CDR3 regions. RT-PCR was first run with HTBI primers, then multiplex PCR in a second round. TCRdb re-called the multiplex PCR reads through MiXCR, storing one row per CDR3 protein. In the table there are 660,000 or so distinct CDR3 sequences, approximately 39% of which are singletons. These data belong to a study of Graves' ophthalmopathy and Graves' hyperthyroidism. Study conclusions and caveats: The authors also found most expanded thyroid clonotypes above 0.001 frequency in blood. The model's ophthalmopathy progression predictions had more than 55% sensitivity and less than 85% specificity.

The germline V gene encodes CDR1 SGHVS and CDR2 FNYEAQ. This CDR3 spans 18 amino acids. Reliance was placed on clinical symptoms, serum thyroxine, TRAb, thyroid ultrasound and orbital computed tomography for diagnosis. The clonotype comes from an adult man with Graves' ophthalmopathy. Sequenced material: peripheral blood. The chain links TRBV7-6 to TRBJ2-7; no clear D. The DNA of the CDR3 is TGTGCCGGCAGCTTAGTCCCGCCTAGTCGCACGTTTGCCTACGAGCAGTACTTC. Its protein is CAGSLVPPSRTFAYEQYF.